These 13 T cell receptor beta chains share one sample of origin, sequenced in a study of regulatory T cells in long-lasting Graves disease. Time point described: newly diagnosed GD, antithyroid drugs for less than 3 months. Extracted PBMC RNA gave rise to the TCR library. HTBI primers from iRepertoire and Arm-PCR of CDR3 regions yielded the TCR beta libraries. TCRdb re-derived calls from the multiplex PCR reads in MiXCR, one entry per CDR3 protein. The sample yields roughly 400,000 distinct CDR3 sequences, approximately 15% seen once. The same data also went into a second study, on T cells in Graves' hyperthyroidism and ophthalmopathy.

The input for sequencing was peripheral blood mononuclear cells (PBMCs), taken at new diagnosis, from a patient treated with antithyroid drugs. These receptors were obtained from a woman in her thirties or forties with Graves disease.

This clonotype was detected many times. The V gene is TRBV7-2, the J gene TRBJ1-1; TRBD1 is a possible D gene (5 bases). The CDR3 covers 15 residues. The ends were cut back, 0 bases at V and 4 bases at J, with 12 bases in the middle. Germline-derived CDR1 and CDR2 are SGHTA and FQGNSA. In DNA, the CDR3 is TGTGCCAGCAGCTTAGCTGGGGTTGGGGGCACTGAAGCTTTCTTT. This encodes CASSLAGVGGTEAFF.

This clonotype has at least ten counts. The CDR3 spells CASSPPRGAAGANVLTF. CDR3 DNA: TGTGCCAGCTCACCACCCCGGGGGGCCGCTGGGGCCAACGTCCTGACTTTC. The genes are TRBV18 and TRBJ2-6; D is perhaps TRBD2 (7 bases). The CDR3 is made up of 17 amino acids. In germline, CDR1 is KGHSH, CDR2 LQKENI. Trimming removed 0 bases at V and 2 bases at J, with 11 bases between. The complete variable domain, with remaining parts taken from reference TRBV18 and TRBJ2-6, reads NAGVMQNPRHLVRRRGQEARLRCSPMKGHSHVYWYRQLPEEGLKFMVYLQKENIIDESGMPKERFSAEFPKEGPSILRIQQVVRGDSAAYFCASSPPRGAAGANVLTFGAGSRLTVL.

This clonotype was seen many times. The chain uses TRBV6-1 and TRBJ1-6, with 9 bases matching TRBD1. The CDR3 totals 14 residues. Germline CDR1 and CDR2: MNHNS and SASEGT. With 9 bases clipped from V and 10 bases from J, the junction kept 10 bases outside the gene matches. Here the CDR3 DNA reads TGTGCCAGTGTTCCGGGACAGGGTTTATCACCCCTCCACTTT. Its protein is CASVPGQGLSPLHF.

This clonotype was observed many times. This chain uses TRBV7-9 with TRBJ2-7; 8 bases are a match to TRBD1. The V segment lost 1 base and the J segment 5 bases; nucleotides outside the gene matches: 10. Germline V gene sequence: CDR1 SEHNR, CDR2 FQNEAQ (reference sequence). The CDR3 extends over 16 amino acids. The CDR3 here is CASSLVGWGQEDEQYF. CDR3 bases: TGTGCCAGCAGCTTAGTTGGTTGGGGACAGGAAGACGAGCAGTACTTC.

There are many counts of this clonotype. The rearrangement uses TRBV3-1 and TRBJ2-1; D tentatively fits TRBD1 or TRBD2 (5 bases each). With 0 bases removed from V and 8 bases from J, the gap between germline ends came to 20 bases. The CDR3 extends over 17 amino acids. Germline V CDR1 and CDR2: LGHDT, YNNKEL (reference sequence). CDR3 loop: CASSQEGDFSGRDEQFF. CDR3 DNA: TGTGCCAGCAGCCAAGAAGGAGATTTCTCAGGGCGGGATGAGCAGTTCTTC.

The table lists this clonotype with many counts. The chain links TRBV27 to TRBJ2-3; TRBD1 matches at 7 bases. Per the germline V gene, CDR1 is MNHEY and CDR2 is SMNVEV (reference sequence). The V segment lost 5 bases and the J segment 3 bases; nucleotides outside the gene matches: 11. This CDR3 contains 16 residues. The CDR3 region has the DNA TGTGCCAGCAGTATCCACAGGGGAATATGGACAGATACGCAGTATTTT. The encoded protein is CASSIHRGIWTDTQYF.

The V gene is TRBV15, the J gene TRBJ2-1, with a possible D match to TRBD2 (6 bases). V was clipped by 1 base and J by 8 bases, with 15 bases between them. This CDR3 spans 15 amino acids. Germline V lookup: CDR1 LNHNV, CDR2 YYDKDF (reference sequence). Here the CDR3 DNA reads TGTGCCACCAGCAGAGCGGCTGGGGGGATGGATGAGCAGTTCTTC. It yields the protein CATSRAAGGMDEQFF.

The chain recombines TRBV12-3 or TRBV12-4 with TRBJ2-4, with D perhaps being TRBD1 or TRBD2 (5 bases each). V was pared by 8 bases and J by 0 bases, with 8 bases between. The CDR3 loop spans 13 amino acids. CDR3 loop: CASGAGAKNIQYF. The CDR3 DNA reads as TGTGCCAGCGGGGCGGGAGCCAAAAACATTCAGTACTTC.

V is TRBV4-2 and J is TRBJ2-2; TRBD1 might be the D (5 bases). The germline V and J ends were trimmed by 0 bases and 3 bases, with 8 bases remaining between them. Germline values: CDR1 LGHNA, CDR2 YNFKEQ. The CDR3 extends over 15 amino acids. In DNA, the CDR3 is TGTGCCAGCAGCCAAGAAGACAGCTACACCGGGGAGCTGTTTTTT. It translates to CASSQEDSYTGELFF.

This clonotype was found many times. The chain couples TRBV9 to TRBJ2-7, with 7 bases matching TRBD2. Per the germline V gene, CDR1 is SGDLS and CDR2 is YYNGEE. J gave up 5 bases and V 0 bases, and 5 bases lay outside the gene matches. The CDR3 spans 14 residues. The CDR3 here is CASSVEMAGDEQYF. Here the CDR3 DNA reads TGTGCCAGCAGCGTAGAGATGGCGGGAGACGAGCAGTACTTC. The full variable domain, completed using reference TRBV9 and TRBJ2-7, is DSGVTQTPKHLITATGQRVTLRCSPRSGDLSVYWYQQSLDQGLQFLIQYYNGEERAKGNILERFSAQQFPDLHSELNLSSLELGDSALYFCASSVEMAGDEQYFGPGTRLTVT.

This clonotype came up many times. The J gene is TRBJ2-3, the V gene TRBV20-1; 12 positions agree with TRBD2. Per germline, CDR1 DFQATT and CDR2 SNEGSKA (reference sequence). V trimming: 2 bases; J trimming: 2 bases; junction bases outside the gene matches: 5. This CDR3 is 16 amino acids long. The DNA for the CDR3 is TGCAGTGCTAGATCTGGACTAGCGGGAATCACAGATACGCAGTATTTT. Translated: CSARSGLAGITDTQYF.

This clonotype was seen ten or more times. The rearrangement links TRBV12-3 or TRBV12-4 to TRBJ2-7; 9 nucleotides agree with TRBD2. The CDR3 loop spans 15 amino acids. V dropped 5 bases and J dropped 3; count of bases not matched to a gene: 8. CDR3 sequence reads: CASSRLAGVGYEQYF. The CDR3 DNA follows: TGTGCCAGCAGTCGATTAGCGGGAGTTGGCTACGAGCAGTACTTC.

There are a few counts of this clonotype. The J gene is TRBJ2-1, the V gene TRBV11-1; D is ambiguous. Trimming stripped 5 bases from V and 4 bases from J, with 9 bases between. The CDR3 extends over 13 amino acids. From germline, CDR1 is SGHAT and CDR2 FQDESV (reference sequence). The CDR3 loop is CASSQDQYNEQFF. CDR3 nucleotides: TGTGCCAGCAGCCAAGACCAATACAATGAGCAGTTCTTC.